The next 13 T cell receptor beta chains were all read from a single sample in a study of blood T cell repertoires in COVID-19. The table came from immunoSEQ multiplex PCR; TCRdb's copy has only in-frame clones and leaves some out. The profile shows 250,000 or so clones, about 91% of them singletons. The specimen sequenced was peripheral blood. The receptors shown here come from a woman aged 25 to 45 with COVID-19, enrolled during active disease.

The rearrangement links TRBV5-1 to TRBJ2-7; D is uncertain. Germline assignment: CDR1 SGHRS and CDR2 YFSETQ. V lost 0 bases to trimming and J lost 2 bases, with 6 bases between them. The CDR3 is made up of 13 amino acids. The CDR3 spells CASSLDSPYEQYF. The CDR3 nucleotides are TGCGCCAGCAGCTTGGACAGTCCCTACGAGCAGTACTTC.

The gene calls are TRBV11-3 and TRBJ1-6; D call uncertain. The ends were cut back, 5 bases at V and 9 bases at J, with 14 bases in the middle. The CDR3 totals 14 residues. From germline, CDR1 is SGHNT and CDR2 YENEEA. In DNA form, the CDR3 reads TGTGCCAGCAGCCAAACAGAGGGCACTTCACCCCTCCACTTT. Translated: CASSQTEGTSPLHF.

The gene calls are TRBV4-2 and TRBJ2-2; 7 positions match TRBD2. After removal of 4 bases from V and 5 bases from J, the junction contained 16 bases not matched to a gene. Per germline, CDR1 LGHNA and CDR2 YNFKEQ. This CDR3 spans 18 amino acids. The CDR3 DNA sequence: TGTGCCAGCAGCCCCCGGGGAGGGAGGGCTCCGGTGACCGGGGAGCTGTTTTTT. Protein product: CASSPRGGRAPVTGELFF.

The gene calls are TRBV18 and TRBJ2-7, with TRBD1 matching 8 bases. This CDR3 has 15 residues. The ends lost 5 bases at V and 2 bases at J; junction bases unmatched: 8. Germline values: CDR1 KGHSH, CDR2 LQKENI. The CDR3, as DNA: TGTGCCAGCTCAGCAGGACAGGGCCTAACCTACGAGCAGTACTTC. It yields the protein CASSAGQGLTYEQYF.

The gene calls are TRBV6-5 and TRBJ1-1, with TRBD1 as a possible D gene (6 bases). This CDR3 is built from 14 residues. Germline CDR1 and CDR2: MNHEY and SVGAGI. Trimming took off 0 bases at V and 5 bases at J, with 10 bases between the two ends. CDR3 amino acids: CASSYSMRGTEAFF. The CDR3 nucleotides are TGTGCCAGCAGTTACTCAATGAGGGGGACTGAAGCTTTCTTT.

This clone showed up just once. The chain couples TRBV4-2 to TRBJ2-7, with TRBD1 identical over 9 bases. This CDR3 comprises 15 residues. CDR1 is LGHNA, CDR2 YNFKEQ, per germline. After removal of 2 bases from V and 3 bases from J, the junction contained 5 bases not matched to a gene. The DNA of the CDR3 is TGTGCCAGCAGCCAATCCGGGACAGGGATCTACGAGCAGTACTTC. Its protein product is CASSQSGTGIYEQYF.

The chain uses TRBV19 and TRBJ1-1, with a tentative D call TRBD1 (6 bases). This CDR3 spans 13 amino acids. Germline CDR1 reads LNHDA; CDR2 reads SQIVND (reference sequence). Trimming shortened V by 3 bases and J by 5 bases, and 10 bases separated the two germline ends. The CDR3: CASSIVQGTEAFF. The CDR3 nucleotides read TGTGCCAGTAGTATCGTACAGGGTACTGAAGCTTTCTTT.

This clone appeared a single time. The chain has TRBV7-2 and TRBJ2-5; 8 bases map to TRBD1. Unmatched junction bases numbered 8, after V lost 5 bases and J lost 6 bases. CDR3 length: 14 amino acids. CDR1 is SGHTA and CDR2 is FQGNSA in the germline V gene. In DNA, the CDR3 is TGTGCCAGCAGCCCGAGGACAGGGCGGAAGACCCAGTACTTC. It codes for CASSPRTGRKTQYF. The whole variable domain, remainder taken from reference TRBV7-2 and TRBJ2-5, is GAGVSQSPSNKVTEKGKDVELRCDPISGHTALYWYRQSLGQGLEFLIYFQGNSAPDKSGLPSDRFSAERTGGSVSTLTIQRTQQEDSAVYLCASSPRTGRKTQYFGPGTRLLVL.

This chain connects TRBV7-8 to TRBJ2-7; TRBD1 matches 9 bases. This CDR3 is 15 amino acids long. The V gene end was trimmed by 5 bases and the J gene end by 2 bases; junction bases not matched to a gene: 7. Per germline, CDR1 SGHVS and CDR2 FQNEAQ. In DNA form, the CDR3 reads TGTGCCAGCAGCCCCCTGGGACAGGGAGCCTACGAGCAGTACTTC. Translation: CASSPLGQGAYEQYF.

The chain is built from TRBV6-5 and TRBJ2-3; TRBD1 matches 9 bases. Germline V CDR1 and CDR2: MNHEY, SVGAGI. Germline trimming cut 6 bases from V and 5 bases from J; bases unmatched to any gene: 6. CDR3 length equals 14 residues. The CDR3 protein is CASRGDREVDTQYF. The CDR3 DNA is TGTGCCAGCAGGGGGGACAGGGAGGTAGATACGCAGTATTTT.

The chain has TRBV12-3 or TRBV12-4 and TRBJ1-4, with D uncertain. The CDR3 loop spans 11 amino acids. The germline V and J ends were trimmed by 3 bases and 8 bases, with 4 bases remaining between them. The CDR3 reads CASSFEEKLFF. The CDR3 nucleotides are TGTGCCAGCAGTTTTGAGGAAAAACTGTTTTTT.

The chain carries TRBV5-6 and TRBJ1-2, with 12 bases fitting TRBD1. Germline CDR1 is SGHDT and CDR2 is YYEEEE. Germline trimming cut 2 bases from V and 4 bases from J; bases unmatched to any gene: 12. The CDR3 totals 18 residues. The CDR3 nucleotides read TGTGCCAGCAGCTTTTACCCAGGGACAGGGGGCGCGAGCTATGGCTACACCTTC. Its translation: CASSFYPGTGGASYGYTF.

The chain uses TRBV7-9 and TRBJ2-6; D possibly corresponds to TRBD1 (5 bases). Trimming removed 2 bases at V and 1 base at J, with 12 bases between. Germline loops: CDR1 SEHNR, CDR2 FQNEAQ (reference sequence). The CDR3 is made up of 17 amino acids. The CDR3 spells CASSLLRAASGANVLTF. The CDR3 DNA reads TGTGCCAGCAGCTTACTCAGGGCCGCGTCTGGGGCCAACGTCCTGACTTTC.